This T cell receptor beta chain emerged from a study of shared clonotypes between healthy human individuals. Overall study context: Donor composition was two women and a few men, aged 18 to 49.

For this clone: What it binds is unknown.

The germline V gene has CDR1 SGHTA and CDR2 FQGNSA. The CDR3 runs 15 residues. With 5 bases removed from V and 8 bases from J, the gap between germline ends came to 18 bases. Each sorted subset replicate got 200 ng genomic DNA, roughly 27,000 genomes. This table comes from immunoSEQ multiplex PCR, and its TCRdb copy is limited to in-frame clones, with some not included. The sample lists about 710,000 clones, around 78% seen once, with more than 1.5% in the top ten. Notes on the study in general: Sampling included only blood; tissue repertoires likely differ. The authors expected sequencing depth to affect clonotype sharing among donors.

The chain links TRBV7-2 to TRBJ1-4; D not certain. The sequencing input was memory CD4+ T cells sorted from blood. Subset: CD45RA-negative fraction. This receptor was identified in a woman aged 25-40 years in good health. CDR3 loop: CASSLREGSVEKLFF. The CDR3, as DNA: TGTGCCAGCAGCCTCAGAGAGGGAAGCGTAGAAAAACTGTTTTTT.